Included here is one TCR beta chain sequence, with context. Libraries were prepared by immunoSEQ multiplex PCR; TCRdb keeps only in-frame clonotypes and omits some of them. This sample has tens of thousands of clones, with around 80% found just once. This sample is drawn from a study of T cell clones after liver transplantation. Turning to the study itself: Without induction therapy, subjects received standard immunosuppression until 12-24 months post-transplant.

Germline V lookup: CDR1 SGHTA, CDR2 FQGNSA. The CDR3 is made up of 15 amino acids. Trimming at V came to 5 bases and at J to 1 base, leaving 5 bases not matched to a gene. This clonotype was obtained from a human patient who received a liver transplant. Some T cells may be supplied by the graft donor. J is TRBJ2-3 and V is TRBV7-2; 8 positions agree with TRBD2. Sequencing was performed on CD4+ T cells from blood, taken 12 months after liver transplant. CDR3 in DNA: TGTGCCAGCAGCCCCGGGACTAGTCGCACAGATACGCAGTATTTT. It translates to CASSPGTSRTDTQYF. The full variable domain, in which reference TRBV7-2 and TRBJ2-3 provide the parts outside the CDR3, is GAGVSQSPSNKVTEKGKDVELRCDPISGHTALYWYRQSLGQGLEFLIYFQGNSAPDKSGLPSDRFSAERTGGSVSTLTIQRTQQEDSAVYLCASSPGTSRTDTQYFGPGTRLTVL.